Each of the 20 T cell receptor beta chains below was sequenced from the same sample in a study of cytomegalovirus exposure and HLA in healthy donors. The PCR employed 60 Vbeta primers together with 13 Jbeta primers. The method was immunoSEQ multiplex PCR; TCRdb's version includes in-frame clones alone and lacks a portion of them. This table has 120,000 or so clones, around 86% appearing once. The sample was PBMCs. Source of these receptors: a woman in her 40s in good health and CMV-seronegative.

The chain has TRBV7-3 and TRBJ1-5, with 7 nucleotides matching TRBD1. The CDR3 contains 13 residues. Germline trimming cut 1 base from V and 8 bases from J; bases unmatched to any gene: 2. From germline, CDR1 is SGHTA and CDR2 FQGTGA. CDR3 DNA: TGTGCCAGCAGCTTAATAACAGGGGAGCCCCAGCATTTT. The encoded protein is CASSLITGEPQHF.

The chain is built from TRBV4-2 and TRBJ1-2; D ambiguous. The CDR3 is 15 amino acids. Trimming took 0 bases from V and 8 from J, leaving 16 bases between them. Germline V gives CDR1 LGHNA, CDR2 YNFKEQ. CDR3 bases: TGTGCCAGCAGCCAAGAAAGGTTGCTAGCGGTAGGCTACACCTTC. Its protein product is CASSQERLLAVGYTF.

The chain couples TRBV5-1 to TRBJ1-2; 8 positions agree with TRBD1. CDR1 and CDR2 (germline): SGHRS, YFSETQ. V shed 4 bases, J shed 7 bases, and the junction held 12 bases outside the gene matches. The CDR3 runs to 15 residues. This CDR3 reads CASSLGTTGAAGYTF. In DNA, the CDR3 is TGCGCCAGCAGCCTAGGCACGACAGGGGCGGCTGGCTACACCTTC. Drawing the rest from reference TRBV5-1 and TRBJ1-2, the complete variable domain is KAGVTQTPRYLIKTRGQQVTLSCSPISGHRSVSWYQQTPGQGLQFLFEYFSETQRNKGNFPGRFSGRQFSNSRSEMNVSTLELGDSALYLCASSLGTTGAAGYTFGSGTRLTVV.

Details on this clone: This sample also contains other DNA sequences that code for the same CDR3. The rearrangement uses TRBV4-1 and TRBJ1-4; 7 bases are a match to TRBD1. J gave up 5 bases and V 6 bases, and 6 bases lay outside the gene matches. CDR1 MGHRA and CDR2 YSYEKL come from the germline V gene. The CDR3 covers 14 residues. The CDR3 spells CASSLTGFNEKLFF. The CDR3 nucleotides read TGCGCCAGCAGTCTGACAGGGTTCAATGAAAAACTGTTTTTT.

The rearrangement uses TRBV6-5 and TRBJ1-1; D unclear. The CDR3 contains 14 residues. Trimming took 0 bases from V and 1 from J, leaving 6 bases between them. The germline V gene encodes CDR1 MNHEY and CDR2 SVGAGI. The CDR3 loop is CASSYSGRNTEAFF. The CDR3 region has the DNA TGTGCCAGCAGTTACTCTGGCAGGAACACTGAAGCTTTCTTT.

The rearrangement links TRBV13 to TRBJ2-3; the D gene is possibly TRBD1 (6 bases). There are 14 residues in the CDR3. The V end was cut by 2 bases, the J end by 4 bases, with 10 bases between. Per the germline V gene, CDR1 is PRHDT and CDR2 is FYEKMQ (reference sequence). Here the CDR3 reads CASSLQGNADTQYF. The CDR3 DNA follows: TGTGCCAGCAGCTTACAGGGGAACGCAGATACGCAGTATTTT. The whole variable domain, filled in from reference TRBV13 and TRBJ2-3, reads AAGVIQSPRHLIKEKRETATLKCYPIPRHDTVYWYQQGPGQDPQFLISFYEKMQSDKGSIPDRFSAQQFSDYHSELNMSSLELGDSALYFCASSLQGNADTQYFGPGTRLTVL.

The V gene is TRBV7-2, the J gene TRBJ2-7; 7 bases are shared with TRBD1. CDR1 is SGHTA, CDR2 FQGNSA, per germline. The CDR3 runs to 15 residues. With V trimmed by 5 bases and J by 4 bases, 11 bases remained unmatched. In DNA form, the CDR3 reads TGTGCCAGCAGCCAACCAACAGGGGCCGAGTACGAGCAGTACTTC. It translates to CASSQPTGAEYEQYF.

The chain links TRBV7-9 to TRBJ2-5, with TRBD1 as a possible D gene (5 bases). The CDR3 length is 14 residues. Trimming took 5 bases from V and 2 from J, leaving 12 bases between them. In germline, CDR1 is SEHNR, CDR2 FQNEAQ (reference sequence). This chain's CDR3 is CASSRSQVQETQYF. The CDR3 DNA follows: TGTGCCAGCAGCCGTTCACAGGTTCAAGAGACCCAGTACTTC.

The chain recombines TRBV2 with TRBJ1-1; TRBD1 matches at 8 bases. Trimming removed 6 bases from V and 3 bases from J; junction bases left unmatched: 6. The length of the CDR3 is 14 residues. The germline V gene has CDR1 SNHLY and CDR2 FYNNEI. CDR3 DNA sequence: TGTGCCAGCAGGCGCGGGGGACAGGACACTGAAGCTTTCTTT. It yields the protein CASRRGGQDTEAFF. The full variable domain, completed using reference TRBV2 and TRBJ1-1, is EPEVTQTPSHQVTQMGQEVILRCVPISNHLYFYWYRQILGQKVEFLVSFYNNEISEKSEIFDDQFSVERPDGSNFTLKIRSTKLEDSAMYFCASRRGGQDTEAFFGQGTRLTVV.

The rearrangement uses TRBV18 and TRBJ2-1; possible D gene TRBD1, 5 bases. Germline V gene lookup returns CDR1 KGHSH and CDR2 LQKENI. The CDR3 runs 16 residues. Trimming left V 0 bases short and J 3 bases short, with 12 bases between. As DNA, the CDR3 is TGTGCCAGCTCACCACCTTCGAGCAGGGACTACAATGAGCAGTTCTTC. It specifies CASSPPSSRDYNEQFF.

The chain uses TRBV5-5 and TRBJ2-7, with 7 bases that match TRBD1. The V gene's germline CDR1 is SGHKS and CDR2 YYEKEE (reference sequence). V lost 2 bases and J lost 1; bases outside the gene matches: 3. The CDR3 has 14 residues. The CDR3 protein is CASSFPGQSYEQYF. The CDR3, as DNA: TGTGCCAGCAGCTTTCCGGGACAGTCCTACGAGCAGTACTTC.

This clone was found a few times. This chain links TRBV2 with TRBJ1-5; no clear D gene. Germline V gives CDR1 SNHLY, CDR2 FYNNEI. This CDR3 contains 15 residues. Trimming took off 2 bases at V and 0 bases at J, with 8 bases between the two ends. As DNA, the CDR3 is TGTGCCAGCAGTGAAAGAGATCTTAGCAATCAGCCCCAGCATTTT. Its protein is CASSERDLSNQPQHF.

The gene calls are TRBV28 and TRBJ1-3, with D possibly matching TRBD1 (5 bases). Trimming removed 6 bases from V and 1 base from J, with 16 bases in between. This CDR3 comprises 16 residues. The germline V gene has CDR1 MDHEN and CDR2 SYDVKM. The CDR3 DNA is TGTGCCAGCAGAGTCGAGCGGGGGGATTCTGGAAACACCATATATTTT. Protein sequence: CASRVERGDSGNTIYF.

This chain connects TRBV10-3 to TRBJ2-5, with D possibly matching TRBD1 (5 bases). V dropped 0 bases and J dropped 4 bases, with 18 bases sitting between them. This CDR3 is 17 amino acids long. In germline, CDR1 is ENHRY, CDR2 SYGVKD. CDR3: CAISESPRAKKGETQYF. As DNA, the CDR3 is TGTGCCATCAGTGAGTCGCCCAGGGCGAAAAAGGGAGAGACCCAGTACTTC.

The chain uses TRBV5-1 and TRBJ1-2; 9 positions match TRBD1. After removal of 0 bases from V and 8 bases from J, the junction contained 8 bases not matched to a gene. The CDR3 is made up of 15 amino acids. Germline V gives CDR1 SGHRS, CDR2 YFSETQ. The CDR3 nucleotides are TGCGCCAGCAGCTTGGATAACAGGGGGCGAGGAGGCTACACCTTC. Its translation is CASSLDNRGRGGYTF.

The gene calls are TRBV7-3 and TRBJ2-3; TRBD1 aligns across 11 bases. This CDR3 is 14 amino acids long. CDR1 is SGHTA and CDR2 is FQGTGA in the germline V gene. Germline trimming cut 5 bases from V and 4 bases from J; bases unmatched to any gene: 2. The DNA of the CDR3 is TGTGCCAGCAGCAGGACAGGGGGCGCAGATACGCAGTATTTT. This encodes CASSRTGGADTQYF.

The rearrangement links TRBV7-8 to TRBJ2-5, with a possible D match to TRBD1 (6 bases). The end of the DNA is better explained by TRBJ2-7, so the J call may be wrong. This CDR3 contains 15 residues. Per the germline V gene, CDR1 is SGHVS and CDR2 is FQNEAQ. The CDR3 loop is CASSLTGQGFYEQYF. CDR3 bases: TGTGCCAGCAGCTTAACTGGCCAGGGGTTCTACGAGCAGTACTTC.

The chain links TRBV10-2 to TRBJ2-3; 7 nucleotides match TRBD2. The J segment lost 0 bases and the V segment lost 7 bases, leaving 4 bases of the junction unmatched. The CDR3 totals 14 residues. Per the germline V gene, CDR1 is WSHSY and CDR2 is SAAADI. This CDR3 reads CASKRGHSTDTQYF. CDR3 DNA sequence: TGCGCCAGCAAGCGGGGCCATAGCACAGATACGCAGTATTTT.

This chain links TRBV5-3 with TRBJ2-7, with 14 positions matching TRBD2. TRBV5-3 is an ORF, with its function uncertain. The CDR3 runs to 21 residues. Trimming took 2 bases from V and 6 from J; bases not matched to a gene: 22. DNA for the CDR3: TGTGCCAGAAGCTTCGGGACCGCGACTAGCGGGAGGGCCCCTTCCATCTCCGAGCAGTACTTC. Translation gives CARSFGTATSGRAPSISEQYF.

V gene TRBV27 combines with J gene TRBJ1-2; D may be TRBD1 (5 bases). The V end was cut by 8 bases, the J end by 5 bases, with 6 bases between. This CDR3 has 10 amino acids. CDR1 and CDR2 (germline): MNHEY, SMNVEV (reference sequence). CDR3 DNA: TGTGCCAGCCGGACATATGGCTACACCTTC. This codes for CASRTYGYTF.